This T cell receptor (beta chain) is from a study of shared clonotypes between healthy human individuals. Broader study findings: Sampling used blood alone; tissue repertoires probably differ.

Germline V gene sequence: CDR1 SGHRS, CDR2 YFSETQ. The CDR3 extends over 11 amino acids. Trimming cost V 0 bases and J 7 bases, with 3 bases left between them. TCRdb's copy holds only in-frame clones and misses some; the assay was immunoSEQ multiplex PCR. This table has 2 million to 2.5 million clones, roughly 92% appearing once. A remark on this clone: Its antigen remains unidentified. Other DNA sequences in this specimen translate into the identical CDR3.

Sequencing was carried out using naive CD4+ T cells from PBMCs. Sample subset: CD45RA+ positively selected. This clonotype was sampled from a man younger than 35 in good health. Some clones in this sample may be carry-over from other donors' samples. This rearrangement joins TRBV5-1 to TRBJ2-3; D not resolved. CDR3 in DNA: TGCGCCAGCAGCTTGGGTAATACGCAGTATTTT. It yields the protein CASSLGNTQYF.